The 3 T cell receptor beta chains presented below share a single source sample, sequenced in a study of CD8 T cells in Susac syndrome. RNA, at about 0.45 to 1 ug, was reverse transcribed with random hexamers. One entry per CDR3 protein, called by TCRdb with MiXCR from the immunoSEQ multiplex PCR reads. The sample yields 50,000 to 55,000 distinct CDR3 sequences, 95% seen once. Sequencing was performed on CD8+ T cells from PBMCs. The receptors derive from a human donor with Susac syndrome.

The chain links TRBV11-2 to TRBJ2-5; D gene ambiguous. The germline gives CDR1 SGHAT, CDR2 FQNNGV. The CDR3 has 13 residues. Trimming took 1 base from V and 6 from J, leaving 9 bases between them. CDR3 nucleotides: TGTGCCAGCAGCTTAGGACCCGGGCAGACCCAGTACTTC. Translating it yields CASSLGPGQTQYF.

V gene TRBV15 combines with J gene TRBJ2-7, with D perhaps TRBD1 or TRBD2 (5 bases each). The CDR3 spans 16 residues. Germline CDR1 and CDR2: LNHNV and YYDKDF (reference sequence). The V and J ends lost 1 base and 0 bases respectively, with 13 bases between them. The CDR3 region has the DNA TGTGCCACCAGCAGAGGTGGGGGTTCTAGCTCCTACGAGCAGTACTTC. Encoded protein: CATSRGGGSSSYEQYF.

CDR3 DNA sequence: TGTGCCAGCAGTTATGGAAGTGATTGGGGCGAGCAGTACTTC. This sequence encodes CASSYGSDWGEQYF. The chain employs TRBV6-2 or TRBV6-3 and TRBJ2-7; no reliable D call. Trimming took 3 bases from V and 6 from J, leaving 15 bases between them. CDR3 size: 14 residues. Looked up from germline, CDR1 is MNHEY and CDR2 is SVGEGT.